This TCR beta chain was profiled in a study of T cells in Graves' hyperthyroidism and ophthalmopathy. Patients aged 18 to 65 had newly diagnosed hyperthyroidism of under 2 months' duration. Regions amplified from RNA transcripts were the TCR beta CDR3 regions. Initially, a first-round RT-PCR of the TCR CDR3 employed the HTBI primer set. TCRdb re-called the multiplex PCR reads with MiXCR, one entry per CDR3 protein. This sample has about 700,000 distinct CDR3 sequences, with less than 15% found just once. V was cut by 0 bases and J by 3 bases, with 9 bases left in between. The germline gives CDR1 MNHEY, CDR2 SVGAGI. The CDR3 loop spans 14 amino acids. This clonotype appeared a few times.

This receptor was identified in a woman aged 18-29 years with Graves' hyperthyroidism. The gene calls are TRBV6-5 and TRBJ2-7; D call uncertain. Sequencing was done on a sample of blood. The CDR3 sequence: CASSYSFPNYEQYF. The CDR3 DNA is TGTGCCAGCAGTTACTCGTTCCCAAACTACGAGCAGTACTTC.